Each of the 9 T cell receptor beta chains below was sequenced from the same sample in a study of T cell responses to AZD1222 COVID-19 vaccine. TCRdb's copy holds only in-frame clones and misses some; the assay was immunoSEQ multiplex PCR. The profile shows around 50,000 clones, under 90% of them singletons. The sequences come from peripheral blood, collected on day 0 of AZD1222 vaccination. The receptors come from an adult in good health.

The genes are TRBV18 and TRBJ2-3; 7 bases fit TRBD2. Per the germline V gene, CDR1 is KGHSH and CDR2 is LQKENI. The CDR3 has 16 residues. V shed 3 bases and J 1 base; nucleotides not matched to a gene: 7. CDR3 sequence: CASSPVTSRGTDTQYF. In DNA, the CDR3 is TGTGCCAGCTCACCCGTGACTAGCAGGGGCACAGATACGCAGTATTTT.

The chain is built from TRBV6-1 and TRBJ1-1, with unresolved D. CDR3 length: 16 amino acids. Germline loops: CDR1 MNHNS, CDR2 SASEGT. Trimming removed 4 bases from V and 1 base from J, with 16 bases in between. The CDR3 loop is CASSGHGSPRNTEAFF. In DNA, the CDR3 is TGTGCCAGCAGTGGACATGGGAGCCCCAGGAACACTGAAGCTTTCTTT.

There are a few counts of this clone. The chain recombines TRBV15 with TRBJ1-5; D unclear. This CDR3 is built from 12 residues. Trimming removed 5 bases at V and 4 bases at J, with 6 bases between. Germline-derived CDR1 and CDR2 are LNHNV and YYDKDF (reference sequence). CDR3 protein: CATSRRNQPQHF. DNA of the CDR3: TGTGCCACCAGCCGTAGGAATCAGCCCCAGCATTTT.

This chain uses TRBV30 with TRBJ1-5, with 7 bases matching TRBD1. The length of the CDR3 is 17 residues. The junction had 8 bases not matched to a gene; V was cut back by 0 bases and J by 0 bases. Germline CDR1 reads GTSNPN; CDR2 reads SVGIG (reference sequence). Here the CDR3 reads CAWSVWQGVRSNQPQHF. In DNA, the CDR3 is TGTGCCTGGAGTGTATGGCAGGGGGTTCGTAGCAATCAGCCCCAGCATTTT. Using reference TRBV30 and TRBJ1-5 for the parts outside the CDR3, the full variable domain is SQTIHQWPATLVQPVGSPLSLECTVEGTSNPNLYWYRQAAGRGLQLLFYSVGIGQISSEVPQNLSASRPQDRQFILSSKKLLLSDSGFYLCAWSVWQGVRSNQPQHFGDGTRLSIL.

The genes are TRBV7-9 and TRBJ1-1; the match to TRBD1 covers 8 bases. CDR1 is SEHNR and CDR2 is FQNEAQ in the germline V gene (reference sequence). After removal of 5 bases from V and 10 bases from J, the junction contained 21 bases not matched to a gene. CDR3 length: 17 residues. CDR3 in amino acids: CASSAVGGTGSSSRAFF. In nucleotides, the CDR3 is TGTGCCAGCAGCGCGGTGGGAGGGACAGGTTCATCTAGTAGAGCTTTCTTT.

This clone was seen a single time. The chain has TRBV21-1 and TRBJ2-1; the D call of TRBD1 is as the table states it, not checked on the DNA. TRBV21-1 is described as a pseudogene. This CDR3 is 17 amino acids long. CDR3 sequence (DNA): TGTGCCAGCAGCACCACGGACAGGCCTAGCTCCTACAATGAGCAGTTCTTC. This encodes CASSTTDRPSSYNEQFF.

The J gene is TRBJ1-1, the V gene TRBV5-1; D is perhaps TRBD1 (5 bases). Germline CDR1 and CDR2: SGHRS and YFSETQ. The CDR3 is 16 residues long. With 0 bases removed from V and 0 bases from J, the gap between germline ends came to 12 bases. This CDR3 reads CASSLGGAVMNTEAFF. Written as DNA, the CDR3 is TGCGCCAGCAGCTTGGGGGGCGCGGTCATGAACACTGAAGCTTTCTTT.

The chain employs TRBV3-1 (or the pseudogene TRBV3-2) and TRBJ2-5, with D perhaps matching TRBD1 (6 bases). This CDR3 comprises 16 residues. From germline, CDR1 is LGHDT and CDR2 YNNKEL (reference sequence). Trimming took off 4 bases at V and 4 bases at J, with 19 bases between the two ends. CDR3: CASSPQGPRARETQYF. In DNA form, the CDR3 reads TGTGCCAGCAGCCCACAGGGTCCCCGAGCCCGAGAGACCCAGTACTTC.

In this sample, this clone turned up a few times. The chain carries TRBV11-2 and TRBJ2-2, with 12 bases aligning to TRBD2. The CDR3 is 15 residues long. V dropped 3 bases and J dropped 6; count of bases not matched to a gene: 2. Germline assignment: CDR1 SGHAT and CDR2 FQNNGV. The CDR3, as DNA: TGTGCCAGCAGCTTTCTAGCGGGAGGGCCCGGGGAGCTGTTTTTT. Translating gives CASSFLAGGPGELFF.